This T cell receptor (beta chain) was found in a study of T cell repertoires in cytomegalovirus infection (dated 2019 in TCRdb). In the study overall: Recently identified HLA-C-restricted CMV epitopes, whose presentation resists viral immunomodulation, were targeted by peptide stimulations together with well-studied HLA-B-restricted epitopes. The HLA type of each donor mattered for the analysis, because public TCR beta signatures pointed to carriage of CMV infection along with the matching HLA type. Findings and caveats that apply to the study as a whole: In both this cohort and an independent cohort of 300 to 450 donors, the cumulative frequency of public TCR beta family members distinguished carriers of CMV infection plus the relevant HLA type. The ex vivo response was dominated by HLA-C-restricted CMV-specific TCR beta clonotypes, which also provided the single most frequent clonotype in two of eight donors.

Sequencing instrument: Illumina HiSeq 1500. The raw public data were reprocessed by TCRdb itself: fastp quality trimming at Q25, MiXCR clonotype calling, in-frame beta chains only. Under each unique CDR3 protein, matching rows form one entry showing the most common genes and DNA. The sample records about 350,000 distinct CDR3 sequences, about 35% of which are singletons. The top ten hold roughly 14% of the sample. The CDR3 starts with the cysteine, ends with the phenylalanine, and has 13 residues. Of the read, only the CDR3 DNA is kept; its 39 bases are in frame from base 1. V is clipped by 4 bases and J by 4 bases, and the sequence between their germline boundaries is 11 bases long. Based on the germline V gene, the CDR1 and CDR2 sequences are SGHTA and FQGNSA. Interpreted using the paper, the treatment or condition label stands for: in vitro stimulation with specific CMV peptide epitopes to enrich CMV-specific T cells.

This clonotype has just one count. What this receptor recognizes is not known. No base qualities exist here, and no much larger clone lies one base off it. A lone read offers only weak evidence. Recombination connected TRBV7-2 to TRBJ2-7, with the D gene too uncertain to name. The TCR was taken from a human donor in good health (CMV status not recorded). Some clones in this sample may be carry-over from other donors' samples. The material sequenced was cultured PBMCs, taken from culture after CMV antigen stimulation. The CDR3 region reads CASSSNRHYEQYF. In nucleotides, the sequence is TGTGCCAGCAGCTCCAACCGCCATTACGAGCAGTACTTC.